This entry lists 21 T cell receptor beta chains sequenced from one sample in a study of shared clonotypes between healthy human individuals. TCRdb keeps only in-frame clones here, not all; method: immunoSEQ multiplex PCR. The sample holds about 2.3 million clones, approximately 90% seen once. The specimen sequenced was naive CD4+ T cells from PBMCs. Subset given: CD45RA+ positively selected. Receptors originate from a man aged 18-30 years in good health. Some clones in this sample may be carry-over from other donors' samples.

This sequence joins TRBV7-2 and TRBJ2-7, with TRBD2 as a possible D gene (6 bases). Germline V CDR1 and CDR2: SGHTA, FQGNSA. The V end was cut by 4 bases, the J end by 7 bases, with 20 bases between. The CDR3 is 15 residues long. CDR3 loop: CASSSGGPPRMEQYF. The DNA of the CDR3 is TGTGCCAGCAGCTCCGGGGGACCCCCCCGCATGGAGCAGTACTTC.

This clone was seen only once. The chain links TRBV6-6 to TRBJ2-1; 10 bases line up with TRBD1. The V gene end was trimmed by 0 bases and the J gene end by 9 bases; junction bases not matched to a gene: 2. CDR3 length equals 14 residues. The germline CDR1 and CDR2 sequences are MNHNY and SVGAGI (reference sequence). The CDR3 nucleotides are TGTGCCAGCAGTTACTCGACAGGGGGCCTTGAGCAGTTCTTC. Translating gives CASSYSTGGLEQFF.

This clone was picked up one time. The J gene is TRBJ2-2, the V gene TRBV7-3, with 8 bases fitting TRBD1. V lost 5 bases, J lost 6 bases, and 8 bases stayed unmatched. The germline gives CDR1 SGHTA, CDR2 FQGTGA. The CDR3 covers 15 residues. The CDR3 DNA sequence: TGTGCCAGCAGCCAGGACAGGGAGACAGCCGGGGAGCTGTTTTTT. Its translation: CASSQDRETAGELFF.

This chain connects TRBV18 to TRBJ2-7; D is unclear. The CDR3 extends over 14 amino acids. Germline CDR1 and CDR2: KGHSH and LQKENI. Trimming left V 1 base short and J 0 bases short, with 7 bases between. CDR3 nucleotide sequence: TGTGCCAGCTCACCACGACGAAGCTCCTACGAGCAGTACTTC. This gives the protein CASSPRRSSYEQYF.

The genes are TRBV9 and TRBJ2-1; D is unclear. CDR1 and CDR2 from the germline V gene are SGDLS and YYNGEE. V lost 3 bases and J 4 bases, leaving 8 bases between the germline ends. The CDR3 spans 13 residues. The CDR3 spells CASSGQPYNEQFF. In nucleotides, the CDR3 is TGTGCCAGCAGCGGTCAGCCTTACAATGAGCAGTTCTTC.

The CDR3 bases are TGTGCCACCAGAGAGAGGGGCACTGAAGCTTTCTTT. The encoded protein is CATRERGTEAFF. The gene calls are TRBV6-5 and TRBJ1-1, with TRBD1 as a possible D gene (5 bases). V was pared by 10 bases and J by 4 bases, with 13 bases between. The CDR3 spans 12 residues. CDR1 MNHEY and CDR2 SVGAGI come from the germline V gene.

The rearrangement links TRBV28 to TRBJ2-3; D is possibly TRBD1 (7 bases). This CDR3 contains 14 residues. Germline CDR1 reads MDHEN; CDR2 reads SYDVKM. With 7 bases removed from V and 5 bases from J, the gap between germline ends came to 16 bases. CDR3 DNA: TGTGCCAGCATGTGGTCAGGGGGGAAAGATACGCAGTATTTT. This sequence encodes CASMWSGGKDTQYF.

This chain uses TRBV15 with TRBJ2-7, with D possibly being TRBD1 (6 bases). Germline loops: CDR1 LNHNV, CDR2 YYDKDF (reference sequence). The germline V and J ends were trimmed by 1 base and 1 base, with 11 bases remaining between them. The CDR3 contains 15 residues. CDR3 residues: CATSRGHTGSYEQYF. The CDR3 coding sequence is TGTGCCACCAGCAGAGGACATACAGGGTCCTACGAGCAGTACTTC.

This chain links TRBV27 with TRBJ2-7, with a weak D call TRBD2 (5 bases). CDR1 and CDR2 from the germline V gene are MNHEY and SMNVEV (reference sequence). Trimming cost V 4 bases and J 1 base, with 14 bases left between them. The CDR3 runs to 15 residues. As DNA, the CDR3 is TGTGCCAGCAGTTCCCGGGATAAAGGTTCCTACGAGCAGTACTTC. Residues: CASSSRDKGSYEQYF.

CDR3 loop: CASSSGTATYNEQFF. In DNA form, the CDR3 reads TGTGCCAGCAGCTCCGGGACTGCCACCTACAATGAGCAGTTCTTC. The rearrangement joins TRBV7-7 to TRBJ2-1; TRBD2 might be the D (6 bases). Germline V lookup: CDR1 SSHAT, CDR2 FNYEAQ (reference sequence). The CDR3 spans 15 residues. V was shortened by 4 bases and J by 2 bases, with 12 bases between the two germline ends.

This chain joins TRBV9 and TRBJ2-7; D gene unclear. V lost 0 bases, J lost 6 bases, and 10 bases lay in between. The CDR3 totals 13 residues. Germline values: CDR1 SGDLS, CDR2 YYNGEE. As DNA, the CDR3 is TGTGCCAGCAGCGTAGTGTCCGCGTCCGAGCAGTACTTC. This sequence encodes CASSVVSASEQYF.

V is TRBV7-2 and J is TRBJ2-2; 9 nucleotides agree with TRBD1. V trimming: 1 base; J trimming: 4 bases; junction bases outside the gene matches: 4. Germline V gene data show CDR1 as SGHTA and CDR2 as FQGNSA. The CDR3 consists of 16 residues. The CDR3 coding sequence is TGTGCCAGCAGCTTAGTCGGGACAGGGATCACCGGGGAGCTGTTTTTT. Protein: CASSLVGTGITGELFF.

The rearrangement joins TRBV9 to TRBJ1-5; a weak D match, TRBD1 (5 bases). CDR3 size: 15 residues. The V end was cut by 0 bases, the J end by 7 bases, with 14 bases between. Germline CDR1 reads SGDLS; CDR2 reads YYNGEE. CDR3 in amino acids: CASSVGYGGSQPQHF. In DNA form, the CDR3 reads TGTGCCAGCAGCGTAGGTTACGGGGGTAGCCAGCCCCAGCATTTT.

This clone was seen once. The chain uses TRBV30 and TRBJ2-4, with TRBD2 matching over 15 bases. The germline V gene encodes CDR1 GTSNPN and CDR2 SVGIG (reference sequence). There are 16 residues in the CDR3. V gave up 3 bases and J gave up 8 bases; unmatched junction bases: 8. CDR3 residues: CAWSQLGLAGGDIQYF. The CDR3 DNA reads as TGTGCCTGGAGCCAACTTGGACTAGCGGGAGGGGACATTCAGTACTTC.

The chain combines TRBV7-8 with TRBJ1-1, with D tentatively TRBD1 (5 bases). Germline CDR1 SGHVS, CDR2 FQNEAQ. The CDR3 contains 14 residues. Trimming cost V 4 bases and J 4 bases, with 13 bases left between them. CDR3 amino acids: CASSSAAGTTEAFF. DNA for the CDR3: TGTGCCAGCAGCTCCGCGGCAGGGACCACTGAAGCTTTCTTT.

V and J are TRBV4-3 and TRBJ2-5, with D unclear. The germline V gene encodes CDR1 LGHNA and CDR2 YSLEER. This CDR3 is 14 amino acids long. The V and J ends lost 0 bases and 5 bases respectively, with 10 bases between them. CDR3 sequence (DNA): TGCGCCAGCAGCCAAGACCGGGCAGTGGAGACCCAGTACTTC. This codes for CASSQDRAVETQYF.

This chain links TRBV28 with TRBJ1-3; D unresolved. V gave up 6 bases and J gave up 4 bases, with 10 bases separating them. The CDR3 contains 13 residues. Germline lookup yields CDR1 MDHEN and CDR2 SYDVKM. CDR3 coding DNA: TGTGCCAGCAGGCCCAGTGGGGGAAACACCATATATTTT. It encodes CASRPSGGNTIYF.

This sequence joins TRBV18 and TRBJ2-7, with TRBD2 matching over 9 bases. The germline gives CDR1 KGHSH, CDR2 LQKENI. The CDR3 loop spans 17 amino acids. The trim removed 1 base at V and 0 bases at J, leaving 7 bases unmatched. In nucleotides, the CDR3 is TGTGCCAGCTCACCACTGACTAGCGGTGCTAGCTCCTACGAGCAGTACTTC. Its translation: CASSPLTSGASSYEQYF.

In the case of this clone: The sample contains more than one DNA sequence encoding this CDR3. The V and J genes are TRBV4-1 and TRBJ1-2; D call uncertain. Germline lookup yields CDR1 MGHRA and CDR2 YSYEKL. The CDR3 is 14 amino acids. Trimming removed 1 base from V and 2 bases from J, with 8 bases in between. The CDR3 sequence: CASSQGRANYGYTF. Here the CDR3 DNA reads TGCGCCAGCAGCCAAGGCAGAGCCAACTATGGCTACACCTTC.

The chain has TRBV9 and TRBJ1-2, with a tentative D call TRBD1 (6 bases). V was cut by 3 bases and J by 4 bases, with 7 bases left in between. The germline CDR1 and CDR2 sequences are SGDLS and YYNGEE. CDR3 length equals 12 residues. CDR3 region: CASSGGAYGYTF. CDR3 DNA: TGTGCCAGCAGCGGGGGGGCCTATGGCTACACCTTC.

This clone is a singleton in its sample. CDR3 coding DNA: TGTGCCAGCAGTCCTAGCGGGGCCAGAGAGCAGTACTTC. It is translated as CASSPSGAREQYF. The chain has TRBV6-6 and TRBJ2-7, with 9 bases identical to TRBD2. Germline V lookup: CDR1 MNHNY, CDR2 SVGAGI (reference sequence). V lost 5 bases and J lost 7; bases outside the gene matches: 6. The CDR3 covers 13 residues.